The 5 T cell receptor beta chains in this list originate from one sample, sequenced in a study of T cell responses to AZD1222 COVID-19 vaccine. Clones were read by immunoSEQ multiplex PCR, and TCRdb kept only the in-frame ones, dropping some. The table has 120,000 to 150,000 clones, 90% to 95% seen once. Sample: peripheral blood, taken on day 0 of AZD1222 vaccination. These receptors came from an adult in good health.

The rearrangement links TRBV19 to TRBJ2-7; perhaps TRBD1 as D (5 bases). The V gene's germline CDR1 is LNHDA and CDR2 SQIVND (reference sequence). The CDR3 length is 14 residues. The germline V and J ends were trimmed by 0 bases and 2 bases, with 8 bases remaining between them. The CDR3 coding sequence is TGTGCCAGTAGTATAGATCAAGGGGCCTACGAGCAGTACTTC. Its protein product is CASSIDQGAYEQYF.

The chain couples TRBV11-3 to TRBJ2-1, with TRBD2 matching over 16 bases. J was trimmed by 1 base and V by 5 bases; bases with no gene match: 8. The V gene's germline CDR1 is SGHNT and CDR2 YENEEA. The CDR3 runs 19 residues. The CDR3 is CASSPPGLAGGPSYNEQFF. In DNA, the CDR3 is TGTGCCAGCAGCCCTCCGGGACTAGCGGGAGGGCCGTCCTACAATGAGCAGTTCTTC.

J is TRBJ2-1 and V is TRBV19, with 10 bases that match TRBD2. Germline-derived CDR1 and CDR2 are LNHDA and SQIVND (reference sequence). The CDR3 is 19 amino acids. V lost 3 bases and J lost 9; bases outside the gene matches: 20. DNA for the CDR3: TGTGCCAGTAGTATTCGTGGGACTAGCGTTAATTCTGGCAGTGGTGAGCAGTTCTTC. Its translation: CASSIRGTSVNSGSGEQFF.

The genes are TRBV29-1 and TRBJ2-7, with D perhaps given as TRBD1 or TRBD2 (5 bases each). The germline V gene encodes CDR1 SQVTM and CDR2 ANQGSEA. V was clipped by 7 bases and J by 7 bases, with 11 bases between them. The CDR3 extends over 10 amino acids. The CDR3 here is CSAGTSEQYF. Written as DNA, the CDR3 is TGCAGCGCCGGGACGAGTGAGCAGTACTTC.

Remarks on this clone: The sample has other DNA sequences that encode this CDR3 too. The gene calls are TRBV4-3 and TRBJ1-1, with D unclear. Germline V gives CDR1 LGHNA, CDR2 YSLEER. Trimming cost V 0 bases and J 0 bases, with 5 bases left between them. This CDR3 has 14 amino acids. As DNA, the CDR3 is TGCGCCAGCAGCCAAGATCTCATGAACACTGAAGCTTTCTTT. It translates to CASSQDLMNTEAFF.